The 14 T cell receptor beta chains given below trace back to one sample, sequenced in a study of T cells in Graves' hyperthyroidism and ophthalmopathy. Amplification yielded TCR beta CDR3 regions, with RNA transcripts as the source. Using the HTBI primer set, a first-round RT-PCR was run on the TCR CDR3. Using its own MiXCR run on the multiplex PCR reads, TCRdb lists one record per CDR3 protein. The sample includes 360,000 or so distinct CDR3 sequences, nearly 15% of them seen just once. Sequences were obtained from blood. The receptors were gathered from a woman between 55 and 75 years old with Graves' ophthalmopathy.

This rearrangement joins TRBV6-4 to TRBJ2-2; D is unresolved. This CDR3 is built from 14 residues. Germline lookup yields CDR1 MRHNA and CDR2 SNTAGT. Trimming cost V 1 base and J 7 bases, with 10 bases left between them. The CDR3 DNA follows: TGTGCCAGCAGTGACTACCCGCGAAGCGGGGAGCTGTTTTTT. It translates to CASSDYPRSGELFF.

This clonotype appeared a few times. CDR3 bases: TGCAGTGCTAGACCGTACGACAGGGGGGTGGAACGGGAGATCGGGGAGCTGTTTTTT. Amino acid sequence: CSARPYDRGVEREIGELFF. This chain uses TRBV20-1 with TRBJ2-2; 9 nucleotides agree with TRBD1. The germline CDR1 and CDR2 sequences are DFQATT and SNEGSKA (reference sequence). CDR3 length: 19 residues. After removal of 2 bases from V and 7 bases from J, the junction contained 20 bases not matched to a gene.

The chain uses TRBV5-5 and TRBJ2-5; 7 bases align to TRBD2. The CDR3 contains 14 residues. Germline V gene data show CDR1 as SGHKS and CDR2 as YYEKEE (reference sequence). J was trimmed by 4 bases and V by 5 bases; bases with no gene match: 8. The CDR3 DNA is TGTGCCAGCAGGCCCTCGAGCGGGGTAGAGACCCAGTACTTC. It codes for CASRPSSGVETQYF.

Here the CDR3 reads CASWGTGEGENQPQHF. The CDR3 region has the DNA TGTGCCAGCTGGGGGACAGGTGAGGGTGAAAATCAGCCCCAGCATTTT. The gene calls are TRBV19 and TRBJ1-5; the match to TRBD1 covers 8 bases. This CDR3 region has 16 residues. After removal of 9 bases from V and 4 bases from J, the junction contained 14 bases not matched to a gene. The germline CDR1 and CDR2 sequences are LNHDA and SQIVND (reference sequence).

This clonotype has just a few counts. This chain links TRBV20-1 with TRBJ2-3; the match to TRBD2 covers 14 bases. This CDR3 is built from 17 residues. The V and J ends lost 6 bases and 1 base, in that order; junction bases with no gene match: 9. Germline CDR1 and CDR2: DFQATT and SNEGSKA (reference sequence). CDR3: CSAPVGLAGGRTDTQYF. The CDR3 DNA is TGCAGTGCCCCCGTCGGACTAGCGGGAGGCCGCACAGATACGCAGTATTTT.

This clonotype was observed many times. V gene TRBV18 combines with J gene TRBJ2-7, with 9 positions matching TRBD1. V was pared by 6 bases and J by 5 bases, with 8 bases of the junction left unmatched. Germline values: CDR1 KGHSH, CDR2 LQKENI. The CDR3 runs to 14 residues. In DNA, the CDR3 is TGTGCCAGCTCGCGTACCGGGACAGGGAACGAGCAGTACTTC. Residues: CASSRTGTGNEQYF.

The rearrangement joins TRBV29-1 to TRBJ2-1, with D perhaps matching TRBD1 (6 bases). V shed 6 bases and J shed 7 bases, with 13 bases lying between them. Germline values: CDR1 SQVTM, CDR2 ANQGSEA. The CDR3 has 12 amino acids. CDR3 bases: TGCAGCGTCCACGACAGGAGGAATGAGCAGTTCTTC. Translated, it gives CSVHDRRNEQFF.

At least ten counts were recorded for this clonotype. The genes are TRBV18 and TRBJ2-1; 13 positions agree with TRBD2. Trimming at V came to 3 bases and at J to 1 base, leaving 3 bases not matched to a gene. CDR1 is KGHSH, CDR2 LQKENI, per germline. This CDR3 has 17 amino acids. The chain's CDR3 is CASSPRGLAGSYNEQFF. The CDR3 DNA reads as TGTGCCAGCTCACCCCGGGGACTAGCGGGGTCCTACAATGAGCAGTTCTTC.

This CDR3 is CASHEVQGTGTQYF. The CDR3 nucleotides are TGCGCCAGCCATGAGGTACAGGGGACCGGGACCCAGTACTTC. This chain joins TRBV5-1 and TRBJ2-5, with TRBD1 identical over 7 bases. J lost 7 bases, V lost 7 bases, and 13 bases had no gene match. CDR3 length equals 14 residues. Germline CDR1 SGHRS, CDR2 YFSETQ. Full variable domain (remainder filled in from reference TRBV5-1 and TRBJ2-5): KAGVTQTPRYLIKTRGQQVTLSCSPISGHRSVSWYQQTPGQGLQFLFEYFSETQRNKGNFPGRFSGRQFSNSRSEMNVSTLELGDSALYLCASHEVQGTGTQYFGPGTRLLVL.

This clonotype has ten or more counts. V and J are TRBV6-6 and TRBJ2-5; 14 nucleotides align to TRBD2. Germline CDR1 reads MNHNY; CDR2 reads SVGAGI (reference sequence). CDR3 length: 18 amino acids. Trimming removed 0 bases from V and 5 bases from J; junction bases left unmatched: 8. CDR3 region: CASSYSIGTSGRGETQYF. CDR3 nucleotides: TGTGCCAGCAGTTACTCCATCGGGACTAGCGGGAGAGGGGAGACCCAGTACTTC.

The rearrangement joins TRBV5-1 to TRBJ2-1; D is possibly TRBD2 (5 bases). Germline V gene data show CDR1 as SGHRS and CDR2 as YFSETQ. There are 13 residues in the CDR3. V was trimmed by 2 bases and J by 10 bases, leaving 13 bases between them. Here the CDR3 reads CASSFQSPGEQFF. CDR3 nucleotide sequence: TGCGCCAGCAGCTTCCAAAGTCCGGGAGAGCAGTTCTTC.

To note about this clonotype: This may stem from a read error, because a much larger clone lies one nucleotide away. This rearrangement joins TRBV6-2 or TRBV6-3 to TRBJ2-7; no clear D gene. Germline values: CDR1 MNHEY, CDR2 SVGEGT. Between the trimmed V and J ends, which lost 7 bases and 3 bases, there was a span of 7 bases. The CDR3 length is 11 residues. The CDR3 is CASNEDYEQYF. The CDR3 DNA reads TGTGCCAGCAATGAGGACTACGAGCAGTACTTC.

This clonotype was found many times. The chain carries TRBV7-9 and TRBJ1-1, with a possible D match to TRBD1 (5 bases). Per the germline V gene, CDR1 is SEHNR and CDR2 is FQNEAQ (reference sequence). Trimming shortened V by 3 bases and J by 10 bases, and 15 bases separated the two germline ends. CDR3 length: 13 amino acids. The CDR3 nucleotides read TGTGCCAGCAGCTTGGGACTTAAACGTGCAGCTTTCTTT. It encodes CASSLGLKRAAFF.

The J gene is TRBJ1-4, the V gene TRBV6-1; no definite D call. Per the germline V gene, CDR1 is MNHNS and CDR2 is SASEGT. CDR3 length: 13 residues. V was clipped by 6 bases and J by 8 bases, with 13 bases between them. This chain's CDR3 is CASRLHRTEKLFF. CDR3 coding DNA: TGTGCCAGCAGATTACATAGGACGGAAAAACTGTTTTTT.